This T cell receptor (beta chain) derives from a study of T cell responses to AZD1222 COVID-19 vaccine. Study-wide findings and caveats: Of the AZD1222 recipients, only 5 or 6 were seropositive at baseline.

The CDR3 extends over 16 amino acids. CDR1 is PRHDT, CDR2 FYEKMQ, per germline (reference sequence). Trimming took 4 bases from V and 4 from J, leaving 19 bases between them. On this clone: What it binds is unknown.

Repertoires were generated with immunoSEQ multiplex PCR, while TCRdb's copy carries only in-frame clones and drops some. The sample lists about 83,000 clones, more than 85% occurring once. The J gene is TRBJ1-1, the V gene TRBV13, with a tentative D call TRBD1 (6 bases). Sequenced material: peripheral blood, taken 28 days after the second AZD1222 dose. This receptor was obtained from an adult who received the AZD1222 COVID-19 vaccine. The CDR3 reads CASSYGLPWGPTEAFF. Here the CDR3 DNA reads TGTGCCAGCAGCTACGGACTCCCCTGGGGGCCCACTGAAGCTTTCTTT.